Listed below are T cell receptor beta chains from one sample, sequenced in a study of CD8+ T cells in alopecia areata. Assay used: immunoSEQ multiplex PCR; TCRdb lists only in-frame clones, some missing. The sample shows roughly 120,000 clones, 30% to 40% of them seen only once. The sequencing sample was made of CD4+ T cells sorted from blood. These receptors were collected from a human donor with alopecia areata. Each CDR3 is given with its conserved first and last residue. Each record gives: J gene, D gene, CDR3 length, V gene, clone size, CDR3 protein, CDR3 DNA. The D gene is left open where the match is weak. The size of a clone is reported for some rows only, either as once, few or many, or as a class for expanded clones.

TRBJ2-2	TRBD2	17	TRBV23-1	-	CASSPPDAGGRPGELFF	TGCGCCAGCAGTCCTCCCGATGCGGGAGGTCGACCCGGGGAGCTGTTTTTT
TRBJ2-1	-	14	TRBV9	-	CASSVDYLYNEQFF	TGTGCCAGCAGCGTGGACTACTTATACAATGAGCAGTTCTTC
TRBJ2-7	TRBD2	15	TRBV7-2	-	CASRHDQAGVLEQYF	TGTGCCAGCAGACACGACCAAGCGGGAGTTTTAGAGCAGTACTTC
TRBJ2-7	-	14	TRBV11-2	-	CASSLGGSVYEQYF	TGTGCCAGCAGCTTAGGTGGGTCGGTCTACGAGCAGTACTTC
TRBJ2-7	-	14	TRBV30	-	CAWSPPGITYEQYF	TGTGCCTGGAGCCCCCCAGGGATAACCTACGAGCAGTACTTC
TRBJ2-7	-	13	TRBV7-2	-	CASTPGRNHEQYF	TGTGCCAGCACCCCGGGGCGGAACCACGAGCAGTACTTC
TRBJ2-3	-	15	TRBV7-3	few	CASSEATGTSDTQYF	TGTGCCAGCAGTGAGGCTACCGGAACTTCAGATACGCAGTATTTT
TRBJ1-2	-	15	TRBV9	-	CASSVGGVGDYGYTF	TGTGCCAGCAGCGTAGGAGGGGTTGGAGACTATGGCTACACCTTC
TRBJ1-5	-	13	TRBV28	many	CASRVQWNQPQHF	TGTGCCAGCCGAGTTCAATGGAATCAGCCCCAGCATTTT
TRBJ2-6	TRBD1	17	TRBV10-3	-	CAIRPGQGIGGANVLTF	TGTGCCATCAGACCGGGACAGGGAATAGGTGGGGCCAACGTCCTGACTTTC